Listed below are T cell receptor beta chains from one sample, sequenced in a study of cytomegalovirus exposure and HLA in healthy donors. The data were produced by immunoSEQ multiplex PCR, yet TCRdb's version contains in-frame clones alone and is incomplete. In the table there are about 170,000 clones, approximately 87% of which are singletons. Sequenced input: PBMCs. These receptors came from a woman aged 25-40 years in good health and CMV-seronegative. Each CDR3 is given with its conserved first and last residue. D genes are given only for firm matches. Where a row states a size, it is once, few, many or the class of an expanded clone; other rows omit it.

V gene	J gene	clone size	D gene	CDR3 protein	CDR3 DNA
TRBV27	TRBJ1-4	once	TRBD1	CASSYQGQAKLFF	TGTGCCAGCAGTTACCAGGGACAGGCAAAACTGTTTTTT
TRBV10-3	TRBJ1-1	.	.	CAIGPTGNTEAFF	TGTGCCATCGGGCCGACGGGAAACACTGAAGCTTTCTTT
TRBV7-9	TRBJ2-5	.	TRBD2	CASSFVAGGQETQYF	TGTGCCAGCAGCTTTGTAGCGGGGGGACAAGAGACCCAGTACTTC
TRBV19	TRBJ2-1	once	TRBD2	CASSIGFRLAGGYNEQFF	TGTGCCAGTAGTATAGGGTTTAGGTTAGCGGGGGGCTACAATGAGCAGTTCTTC
TRBV5-8	TRBJ2-7	.	.	CASSRYEQYF	TGTGCCAGCAGCCGGTACGAGCAGTACTTC
TRBV7-2	TRBJ2-7	.	.	CASSQEVPWHEQYF	TGTGCCAGCAGCCAGGAGGTCCCCTGGCACGAGCAGTACTTC
TRBV23-1	TRBJ1-1	.	TRBD1	CASSHNGQGSMNTEAFF	TGCGCCAGCAGTCACAATGGACAGGGGTCGATGAACACTGAAGCTTTCTTT
TRBV5-4	TRBJ1-6	.	TRBD1	CASSNRGPNSPLHF	TGTGCCAGCAGCAACAGGGGACCGAATTCACCCCTCCACTTT
TRBV19	TRBJ2-5	few	TRBD2	CASSVSGVETQYF	TGTGCCAGTAGTGTCAGCGGGGTGGAGACCCAGTACTTC
TRBV18	TRBJ2-7	.	TRBD1	CASSPSKGQGTYEQYF	TGTGCCAGCTCACCATCGAAGGGACAGGGGACCTACGAGCAGTACTTC
TRBV7-9	TRBJ1-1	once	.	CASSAIEDTEAFF	TGTGCCAGCAGCGCAATTGAGGACACTGAAGCTTTCTTT
TRBV5-4	TRBJ2-7	.	.	CASSRDRYEQYF	TGTGCCAGCAGCCGTGACAGATACGAGCAGTACTTC
TRBV4-1	TRBJ1-1	once	.	CASSHPGTRNTEAFF	TGCGCCAGCAGCCACCCCGGGACAAGGAACACTGAAGCTTTCTTT
TRBV5-1	TRBJ2-7	.	TRBD2	CASSLTGGLYEQYF	TGCGCCAGCAGCTTGACGGGGGGGCTCTACGAGCAGTACTTC
TRBV13	TRBJ2-7	once	.	CASSLGTKGLHSYEQYF	TGTGCCAGCAGCTTAGGTACTAAGGGGCTCCACTCCTACGAGCAGTACTTC
TRBV5-1	TRBJ1-1	.	.	CASSLAGNTEAFF	TGCGCCAGCAGCTTGGCCGGGAACACTGAAGCTTTCTTT
TRBV23-1	TRBJ1-6	few	.	CASSQATGSSYNSPLHF	TGCGCCAGCAGTCAAGCCACAGGGAGCTCCTATAATTCACCCCTCCACTTT
TRBV2	TRBJ2-5	.	TRBD2	CASSPPPRLAGEVVETQYF	TGTGCCAGCAGTCCCCCCCCAAGACTAGCGGGGGAGGTGGTAGAGACCCAGTACTTC
TRBV5-1	TRBJ2-5	.	.	CASSPIGGGETQYF	TGCGCCAGCAGCCCGATTGGCGGCGGGGAGACCCAGTACTTC
TRBV29-1	TRBJ1-2	few	.	CSAGGGDGYTF	TGCAGCGCCGGAGGGGGGGATGGCTACACCTTC
TRBV27	TRBJ1-3	.	.	CASSPFSFSSGNTIYF	TGTGCCAGCAGTCCTTTCTCGTTCAGCTCTGGAAACACCATATATTTT
TRBV2	TRBJ1-6	few	TRBD1	CASSDRTGPGPLHF	TGTGCCAGCAGTGACCGGACAGGGCCTGGGCCCCTCCACTTT
TRBV2	TRBJ1-2	once	.	CASSDWGLGYGYTF	TGTGCCAGCAGTGATTGGGGGCTCGGCTATGGCTACACCTTC
TRBV7-2	TRBJ1-5	once	.	CASSLAFNQPQHF	TGTGCCAGCAGCTTAGCCTTCAATCAGCCCCAGCATTTT
TRBV5-1	TRBJ2-1	.	TRBD2	CASRAGLAGVVSYNEQFF	TGCGCCAGCAGAGCGGGACTAGCGGGGGTCGTCTCCTACAATGAGCAGTTCTTC
TRBV10-3	TRBJ2-7	.	.	CAISKQGSYEQYF	TGTGCCATCAGTAAACAGGGCTCCTACGAGCAGTACTTC
TRBV4-1	TRBJ1-2	few	TRBD1	CASSQRGQRDVNYGYTF	TGCGCCAGCAGCCAGCGGGGACAGCGCGATGTTAACTATGGCTACACCTTC
TRBV2	TRBJ2-3	.	TRBD2	CASKPLAGVTDTQYF	TGTGCCAGCAAACCACTAGCGGGGGTTACAGATACGCAGTATTTT
TRBV10-3	TRBJ1-5	.	.	CAISEGAPNQPQHF	TGTGCCATCAGTGAGGGAGCCCCCAATCAGCCCCAGCATTTT
TRBV7-8	TRBJ1-1	.	.	CASSNTMGGTEAFF	TGTGCCAGCAGCAACACGATGGGAGGAACTGAAGCTTTCTTT
TRBV6-1	TRBJ2-7	once	TRBD2	CASSGTSGGGLRFYEQYF	TGTGCCAGCAGTGGAACTAGCGGGGGGGGCCTTAGGTTTTACGAGCAGTACTTC
TRBV7-2	TRBJ1-2	.	TRBD1	CASSLEAPGQLYGYTF	TGTGCCAGCAGCTTAGAAGCGCCGGGACAGCTCTATGGCTACACCTTC
TRBV9	TRBJ2-5	.	.	CASSVDFRATQETQYF	TGTGCCAGCAGCGTAGATTTCAGGGCGACCCAAGAGACCCAGTACTTC
TRBV7-9	TRBJ1-2	.	TRBD1	CASSPSWDRDYGYTF	TGTGCCAGCAGCCCGTCTTGGGACAGGGACTATGGCTACACCTTC
TRBV9	TRBJ1-2	.	TRBD1	CASSEGGQTYGYTF	TGTGCCAGCAGCGAAGGGGGACAGACTTATGGCTACACCTTC
TRBV7-8	TRBJ2-1	.	TRBD2	CASSFGISGEIEQFF	TGTGCCAGCAGCTTTGGGATTAGCGGGGAGATTGAGCAGTTCTTC
TRBV10-1	TRBJ1-1	.	.	CASSESYGMNTEAFF	TGCGCCAGCAGTGAGTCGTACGGGATGAACACTGAAGCTTTCTTT
TRBV10-3	TRBJ1-2	.	TRBD1	CAISEADRGVGYGYTF	TGTGCCATCAGTGAGGCCGACAGGGGGGTCGGCTATGGCTACACCTTC
TRBV10-3	TRBJ2-7	few	TRBD1	CAIGGQGLGYEQYF	TGTGCCATCGGCGGACAGGGATTAGGCTACGAGCAGTACTTC
TRBV5-1	TRBJ1-2	.	.	CASSSPGASQLVYGYTF	TGCGCCAGCAGCTCGCCTGGGGCGTCGCAGCTGGTCTATGGCTACACCTTC
TRBV19	TRBJ1-2	.	TRBD1	CASSDLTGGGYYGYTF	TGTGCCAGTAGTGACCTGACAGGGGGCGGATACTATGGCTACACCTTC
TRBV4-3	TRBJ2-4	.	TRBD2	CASSQGEGPAKNIQYF	TGCGCCAGCAGCCAAGGGGAGGGGCCAGCCAAAAACATTCAGTACTTC
TRBV14	TRBJ2-1	.	TRBD2	CASSLAGGPHNEQFF	TGTGCCAGCAGCCTAGCGGGGGGGCCGCACAATGAGCAGTTCTTC
TRBV2	TRBJ2-7	.	.	CASSPDSGEQYF	TGTGCCAGCAGTCCGGACAGTGGCGAGCAGTACTTC
TRBV4-1	TRBJ2-2	few	.	CASSQEVGAGELFF	TGCGCCAGCAGCCAAGAGGTAGGGGCCGGGGAGCTGTTTTTT
TRBV2	TRBJ2-7	few	TRBD2	CASSPGGFYEQYF	TGTGCCAGCAGTCCCGGGGGGTTCTACGAGCAGTACTTC
TRBV30	TRBJ1-2	.	TRBD1	CARETGGIHYGYTF	TGTGCCAGAGAGACAGGGGGCATCCACTATGGCTACACCTTC
TRBV7-6	TRBJ2-7	.	.	CASSFALAEQYF	TGTGCCAGCAGCTTTGCACTCGCCGAGCAGTACTTC
TRBV5-1	TRBJ2-5	.	TRBD2	CASSQSSGVIQETQYF	TGCGCCAGCAGCCAATCTAGCGGGGTTATCCAAGAGACCCAGTACTTC
TRBV7-8	TRBJ1-5	.	.	CASSLRTPHRDLNQPQHF	TGTGCCAGCAGCTTACGAACCCCGCACAGGGACCTGAATCAGCCCCAGCATTTT
TRBV9	TRBJ2-3	.	TRBD2	CASSPPPSGGADTQYF	TGTGCCAGCAGCCCCCCGCCTAGCGGGGGGGCAGATACGCAGTATTTT
TRBV30	TRBJ1-3	.	.	CAWKEGISGNTIYF	TGTGCCTGGAAGGAGGGAATCTCTGGAAACACCATATATTTT
TRBV6-5	TRBJ1-4	.	.	CASSNRERGEKLFF	TGTGCCAGCAGTAACAGGGAGAGAGGCGAAAAACTGTTTTTT
TRBV7-6	TRBJ2-2	.	.	CASSLAPPGANTGELFF	TGTGCCAGCAGCTTAGCGCCTCCGGGAGCGAACACCGGGGAGCTGTTTTTT
TRBV27	TRBJ2-2	.	TRBD1	CASSLSAPTGQGGELFF	TGTGCCAGCAGTTTATCGGCTCCGACAGGGCAGGGCGGGGAGCTGTTTTTT
TRBV14	TRBJ1-2	.	.	CASSQVQGGVYGYTF	TGTGCCAGCAGCCAAGTCCAGGGTGGGGTGTATGGCTACACCTTC
TRBV5-1	TRBJ2-1	.	TRBD2	CASSSAGGYNEQFF	TGCGCCAGCAGCTCGGCGGGGGGATACAATGAGCAGTTCTTC